Listed here are 15 T cell receptor beta chains from one sample, sequenced in a study of OX40 agonist ivuxolimab in advanced cancers. To prepare the library, the immunoSEQ multiplex PCR assay was applied. The clones in this table, taken by TCRdb from immuneACCESS, are in-frame only. Not every clone is retained; where verified, under half of the shortfall comes from an unresolved V gene, and the cause of the rest is unknown. This sample is represented by tens of thousands of clones; roughly 88% of them were singletons. The ten largest clones add up to approximately 0.25% of the sample. The starting material was CD4+ or CD8+ T cells sorted from blood, obtained in a trial of the OX40 agonist ivuxolimab. The receptor source for this set is an adult with an advanced solid tumor such as melanoma, head and neck, liver or kidney cancer.

Note on this clone: Within the sample, other DNA sequences also encode this same CDR3. The chain recombines TRBV28 with TRBJ1-5; D uncertain. Trimming stripped 3 bases from V and 4 bases from J, with 10 bases between. CDR3 length equals 14 residues. Per the germline V gene, CDR1 is MDHEN and CDR2 is SYDVKM. In nucleotides, the CDR3 is TGTGCCAGCAGTTTTGGGGTTAGTAATCAGCCCCAGCATTTT. Amino acid sequence: CASSFGVSNQPQHF.

The gene calls are TRBV5-1 and TRBJ2-2; TRBD2 might be the D (6 bases). Looked up from germline, CDR1 is SGHRS and CDR2 is YFSETQ. V was trimmed by 4 bases and J by 6 bases, leaving 10 bases between them. This CDR3 is built from 13 residues. Here the CDR3 DNA reads TGCGCCAGCAGCCAACGGGAGTCCGGGGAGCTGTTTTTT. Its translation: CASSQRESGELFF.

The chain links TRBV7-8 to TRBJ2-3; D perhaps matches TRBD1 (6 bases). The germline gives CDR1 SGHVS, CDR2 FQNEAQ. V was clipped by 5 bases and J by 5 bases, with 17 bases between them. The CDR3 length is 15 residues. The CDR3 sequence is CASSADRPPGDTQYF. Written as DNA, the CDR3 is TGTGCCAGCAGCGCGGACAGACCCCCGGGAGATACGCAGTATTTT.

This chain connects TRBV5-1 to TRBJ2-2; TRBD2 aligns across 10 bases. Germline lookup yields CDR1 SGHRS and CDR2 YFSETQ. Trimming cost V 1 base and J 7 bases; bases outside gene matches: 16. CDR3 length: 19 residues. The CDR3 sequence is CASSLLNSGRARDVGELFF. The CDR3 bases are TGCGCCAGCAGCTTGTTAAACAGCGGGAGGGCCCGGGATGTCGGGGAGCTGTTTTTT. Variable domain in full (rest from reference TRBV5-1 and TRBJ2-2): KAGVTQTPRYLIKTRGQQVTLSCSPISGHRSVSWYQQTPGQGLQFLFEYFSETQRNKGNFPGRFSGRQFSNSRSEMNVSTLELGDSALYLCASSLLNSGRARDVGELFFGEGSRLTVL.

The chain recombines TRBV6-1 with TRBJ1-5; D is unclear. This CDR3 has 13 amino acids. Germline CDR1 MNHNS, CDR2 SASEGT. The V end lost 5 bases, the J end lost 1 base, and 6 bases lay between the germline ends. For the CDR3, the DNA is TGTGCCAGCAGTTTAGGGAGCAATCAGCCCCAGCATTTT. Translating it yields CASSLGSNQPQHF.

The J gene is TRBJ1-3, the V gene TRBV7-2; 7 bases map to TRBD1. V was clipped by 5 bases and J by 4 bases; unmatched bases: 2. This CDR3 has 13 amino acids. The germline V gene encodes CDR1 SGHTA and CDR2 FQGNSA. Here the CDR3 reads CASSPTGGNTIYF. CDR3 sequence (DNA): TGTGCCAGCAGCCCGACAGGGGGAAACACCATATATTTT.

This chain connects TRBV7-9 to TRBJ1-2; 10 nucleotides agree with TRBD1. J was trimmed by 2 bases and V by 5 bases; bases with no gene match: 17. Germline V lookup: CDR1 SEHNR, CDR2 FQNEAQ (reference sequence). The CDR3 is 19 residues long. The CDR3 is CASSHHRPGTGENNYGYTF. The CDR3 DNA follows: TGTGCCAGCAGCCACCATCGGCCCGGGACAGGGGAAAACAACTATGGCTACACCTTC.

This chain connects TRBV7-9 to TRBJ2-1, with 12 bases lining up with TRBD2. Germline-derived CDR1 and CDR2 are SEHNR and FQNEAQ (reference sequence). The CDR3 is 17 residues long. V lost 5 bases to trimming and J lost 6 bases; unmatched junction nucleotides: 11. The CDR3 DNA is TGTGCCAGCAGCCCCGATAGACTAGCGGGGGTCCGCAATGAGCAGTTCTTC. Residues: CASSPDRLAGVRNEQFF.

The rearrangement joins TRBV6-4 to TRBJ2-3; D is possibly TRBD2 (5 bases). CDR3 size: 13 residues. The ends were cut back, 0 bases at V and 6 bases at J, with 7 bases in the middle. Germline assignment: CDR1 MRHNA and CDR2 SNTAGT. The CDR3 DNA sequence: TGTGCCAGCAGTGACTCGAGGGCGGATACGCAGTATTTT. Translating gives CASSDSRADTQYF.

This clone has only one observation. CDR3 sequence reads: CASSAMTGGLAGLSYEQYF. The CDR3 DNA follows: TGTGCCAGCAGTGCTATGACAGGGGGACTAGCGGGACTCTCCTACGAGCAGTACTTC. The chain couples TRBV28 to TRBJ2-7; TRBD2 agrees at 13 bases. Germline V gives CDR1 MDHEN, CDR2 SYDVKM. The CDR3 contains 19 residues. V dropped 5 bases and J dropped 0; count of bases not matched to a gene: 13. Looking up the rest from reference TRBV28 and TRBJ2-7 gives the full variable domain: DVKVTQSSRYLVKRTGEKVFLECVQDMDHENMFWYRQDPGLGLRLIYFSYDVKMKEKGDIPEGYSVSREKKERFSLILESASTNQTSMYLCASSAMTGGLAGLSYEQYFGPGTRLTVT.

The chain uses TRBV11-2 and TRBJ1-1; no firm D call. The CDR3 covers 14 residues. The germline V gene has CDR1 SGHAT and CDR2 FQNNGV. V lost 4 bases to trimming and J lost 2 bases, with 11 bases between them. CDR3 in DNA: TGTGCCAGCAGCTCCTCGTCCGGAAACACTGAAGCTTTCTTT. Amino acids: CASSSSSGNTEAFF.

This chain uses TRBV7-9 with TRBJ2-3; 7 bases align to TRBD2. CDR3 length equals 16 residues. CDR1 and CDR2 from the germline V gene are SEHNR and FQNEAQ (reference sequence). V lost 7 bases, J lost 2 bases, and 12 bases stayed unmatched. Written as DNA, the CDR3 is TGTGCCAGCACTCTTCTTGGCGGGAGCTTCACAGATACGCAGTATTTT. Its translation: CASTLLGGSFTDTQYF.

The chain uses TRBV27 and TRBJ2-7, with D maybe TRBD1 (7 bases). Looked up from germline, CDR1 is MNHEY and CDR2 is SMNVEV (reference sequence). This CDR3 has 15 amino acids. The ends were cut back, 0 bases at V and 3 bases at J, with 12 bases in the middle. The CDR3 is CASSLSSRGVYEQYF. CDR3 nucleotides: TGTGCCAGCAGTTTATCGTCCAGGGGGGTCTACGAGCAGTACTTC.

The V gene is TRBV19, the J gene TRBJ1-3; D not resolved. The germline V and J ends were trimmed by 5 bases and 0 bases, with 11 bases remaining between them. CDR1 and CDR2 from the germline V gene are LNHDA and SQIVND (reference sequence). The CDR3 totals 15 residues. Here the CDR3 reads CASSAPPGSGNTIYF. The CDR3 nucleotides are TGTGCCAGTAGTGCCCCCCCCGGCTCTGGAAACACCATATATTTT.

The gene calls are TRBV5-5 and TRBJ2-7, with D maybe TRBD2 (5 bases). This CDR3 has 17 residues. CDR1 SGHKS and CDR2 YYEKEE come from the germline V gene (reference sequence). Trimming shortened V by 0 bases and J by 4 bases, and 20 bases separated the two germline ends. Here the CDR3 DNA reads TGTGCCAGCAGCTTGGGGGCGGGCCCGAGCTGGACTTACGAGCAGTACTTC. Translating it yields CASSLGAGPSWTYEQYF.